What follows are 19 T cell receptor beta chains derived from one specimen sequenced in a study of CD8+ T cells in alopecia areata. Treatment denoted: oral pan-JAK inhibitor, 5-10 mg twice daily. Sequencing used cDNA as its template, made by extracting RNA and reverse transcribing it. The method was immunoSEQ multiplex PCR; TCRdb's version includes in-frame clones alone and lacks a portion of them. Altogether over 100,000 clones are present, approximately 54% being singletons, with the ten largest covering 12%. The specimen comprised CD8+ T cells sorted from blood, sampled at week 24, from a patient treated with tofacitinib. The receptor source for this set is a human donor with alopecia areata.

The chain recombines TRBV5-1 with TRBJ2-1; D remains ambiguous. The ends were cut back, 2 bases at V and 5 bases at J, with 8 bases in the middle. Per the germline V gene, CDR1 is SGHRS and CDR2 is YFSETQ. This CDR3 has 13 amino acids. The DNA of the CDR3 is TGCGCCAGCAGCTTAGGGCGGAACAATGAGCAGTTCTTC. As protein: CASSLGRNNEQFF.

This clone was counted between two and nine times. The chain recombines TRBV10-2 with TRBJ1-1; possibly TRBD1 for D (5 bases). This CDR3 has 12 residues. V was trimmed by 2 bases and J by 4 bases, leaving 5 bases between them. Germline CDR1 reads WSHSY; CDR2 reads SAAADI. The CDR3 coding sequence is TGCGCCAGCAGTGAGGGGACCACTGAAGCTTTCTTT. Its protein product is CASSEGTTEAFF.

The gene calls are TRBV30 and TRBJ2-1; 11 nucleotides line up with TRBD2. This CDR3 has 15 residues. V lost 5 bases and J lost 9; bases outside the gene matches: 12. Looked up from germline, CDR1 is GTSNPN and CDR2 is SVGIG (reference sequence). For the CDR3, the DNA is TGTGCCTGGGCTCCCCTAGCGGGGGGCCCTGGTGAGCAGTTCTTC. Residues: CAWAPLAGGPGEQFF. The full variable domain, with the rest looked up from reference TRBV30 and TRBJ2-1, is SQTIHQWPATLVQPVGSPLSLECTVEGTSNPNLYWYRQAAGRGLQLLFYSVGIGQISSEVPQNLSASRPQDRQFILSSKKLLLSDSGFYLCAWAPLAGGPGEQFFGPGTRLTVL.

J is TRBJ2-2 and V is TRBV6-5; weak D call: TRBD1 (7 bases). CDR3 length: 13 residues. The germline CDR1 and CDR2 sequences are MNHEY and SVGAGI. Trimming pared 5 bases from V and 6 bases from J, leaving 10 bases between. CDR3 DNA sequence: TGTGCCAGCAGTGGAGGGGGCGCCGGGGAGCTGTTTTTT. It encodes CASSGGGAGELFF.

This clone was seen only a few times. CDR3 loop: CASSPTPRSYEQYF. The CDR3 DNA follows: TGTGCCAGCAGCCCCACACCCCGCTCCTACGAGCAGTACTTC. V usage is TRBV7-3 and J usage is TRBJ2-7, with D uncertain. From germline, CDR1 is SGHTA and CDR2 FQGTGA. This CDR3 contains 14 residues. Trimming removed 5 bases at V and 0 bases at J, with 11 bases between.

The V gene is TRBV30, the J gene TRBJ2-7, with D unresolved. Germline V gene sequence: CDR1 GTSNPN, CDR2 SVGIG (reference sequence). This CDR3 comprises 13 residues. Trimming took 4 bases from V and 0 from J, leaving 10 bases between them. The CDR3 is CAWKHFSSYEQYF. CDR3 bases: TGTGCCTGGAAACATTTTTCCTCCTACGAGCAGTACTTC.

This clone has just a few counts. This chain connects TRBV4-2 to TRBJ2-7, with D uncertain. This CDR3 contains 12 residues. V was clipped by 5 bases and J by 3 bases, with 8 bases between them. Germline assignment: CDR1 LGHNA and CDR2 YNFKEQ. CDR3 loop: CASSSLNYEQYF. Written as DNA, the CDR3 is TGTGCCAGCAGCTCCCTTAACTACGAGCAGTACTTC.

The CDR3 spells CASSPIGLAGEETQYF. The CDR3 DNA follows: TGTGCCAGCAGCCCCATCGGACTAGCGGGGGAAGAGACCCAGTACTTC. The J gene is TRBJ2-5, the V gene TRBV13, with 13 bases identical to TRBD2. V lost 5 bases to trimming and J lost 3 bases; unmatched junction nucleotides: 6. Germline V gene sequence: CDR1 PRHDT, CDR2 FYEKMQ (reference sequence). This CDR3 is built from 16 residues. Drawing the rest from reference TRBV13 and TRBJ2-5, the complete variable domain is AAGVIQSPRHLIKEKRETATLKCYPIPRHDTVYWYQQGPGQDPQFLISFYEKMQSDKGSIPDRFSAQQFSDYHSELNMSSLELGDSALYFCASSPIGLAGEETQYFGPGTRLLVL.

The chain links TRBV2 to TRBJ2-2; perhaps TRBD2 as D (7 bases). The CDR3 has 17 residues. CDR1 and CDR2 (germline): SNHLY, FYNNEI. Trimming took 3 bases from V and 2 from J, leaving 16 bases between them. The CDR3 DNA follows: TGTGCCAGCAGTGATCCTGGCGGGGGCCCTAACACCGGGGAGCTGTTTTTT. This codes for CASSDPGGGPNTGELFF.

The V and J genes are TRBV2 and TRBJ2-7; D is possibly TRBD2 (6 bases). This CDR3 spans 12 amino acids. The germline V gene encodes CDR1 SNHLY and CDR2 FYNNEI. Between the trimmed V and J ends, which lost 6 bases and 3 bases, there was a span of 9 bases. DNA of the CDR3: TGTGCCAGCAGGGGGACTGACTACGAGCAGTACTTC. It is translated as CASRGTDYEQYF.

The table lists this clone with a count of one. The chain links TRBV5-6 to TRBJ2-1; TRBD1 agrees at 7 bases. This CDR3 has 14 amino acids. Germline CDR1 is SGHDT and CDR2 is YYEEEE. Trimming at V came to 3 bases and at J to 7 bases, leaving 7 bases not matched to a gene. DNA of the CDR3: TGTGCCAGCAGCTACGCGACAGGGTTAAATGAGCAGTTCTTC. Translated, it gives CASSYATGLNEQFF.

The V call is TRBV29-1, the J call TRBJ2-3; 8 nucleotides line up with TRBD2. The CDR3 has 16 amino acids. After removal of 3 bases from V and 3 bases from J, the junction contained 11 bases not matched to a gene. The V gene's germline CDR1 is SQVTM and CDR2 ANQGSEA. For the CDR3, the DNA is TGCAGCGTTGAGGGCGAAGCGGGAGACCTTACAGATACGCAGTATTTT. Protein product: CSVEGEAGDLTDTQYF.

J is TRBJ2-5 and V is TRBV7-9; 10 bases are shared with TRBD1. The V gene end was trimmed by 5 bases and the J gene end by 1 base; junction bases not matched to a gene: 4. The CDR3 covers 15 residues. The germline V gene encodes CDR1 SEHNR and CDR2 FQNEAQ (reference sequence). CDR3 protein: CASSATGGRQETQYF. The CDR3 region has the DNA TGTGCCAGCAGCGCGACAGGGGGCCGCCAAGAGACCCAGTACTTC.

The chain recombines TRBV4-2 with TRBJ1-2; D is unresolved. V lost 0 bases and J 2 bases, leaving 13 bases between the germline ends. This CDR3 comprises 16 residues. Germline assignment: CDR1 LGHNA and CDR2 YNFKEQ. DNA of the CDR3: TGTGCCAGCAGCCAAGATTCTGGGGAGGGAAACTATGGCTACACCTTC. Protein: CASSQDSGEGNYGYTF.

The chain couples TRBV29-1 to TRBJ2-5, with D perhaps TRBD1 (6 bases). The V end lost 3 bases, the J end lost 2 bases, and 10 bases lay between the germline ends. The CDR3 sequence is 13 residues long. Germline V lookup: CDR1 SQVTM, CDR2 ANQGSEA. The CDR3 DNA reads as TGCAGCGTTGACGTGGACAGTCAAGAGACCCAGTACTTC. Protein sequence: CSVDVDSQETQYF.

The chain has TRBV29-1 and TRBJ1-2; D is unresolved. CDR1 SQVTM and CDR2 ANQGSEA come from the germline V gene. The V end lost 3 bases, the J end lost 0 bases, and 11 bases lay between the germline ends. The CDR3 has 14 amino acids. In DNA form, the CDR3 reads TGCAGCGTTGACTCGTACCACCCTAACTATGGCTACACCTTC. Protein product: CSVDSYHPNYGYTF.

V gene TRBV29-1 combines with J gene TRBJ1-2; 7 nucleotides line up with TRBD1. With 8 bases clipped from V and 5 bases from J, the junction kept 8 bases outside the gene matches. The CDR3 length is 12 residues. Germline V gives CDR1 SQVTM, CDR2 ANQGSEA. CDR3 DNA sequence: TGCAGCCTACCAGGGGGGGATTATGGCTACACCTTC. Its translation is CSLPGGDYGYTF.

The chain couples TRBV7-6 to TRBJ2-2, with a possible D match to TRBD2 (6 bases). The CDR3 consists of 14 residues. V lost 3 bases, J lost 10 bases, and 15 bases lay in between. The germline V gene has CDR1 SGHVS and CDR2 FNYEAQ. CDR3 loop: CASSFGGVSEELFF. CDR3 nucleotides: TGTGCCAGCAGCTTCGGCGGGGTCAGCGAGGAGCTGTTTTTT.

In its sample, this clone was seen once. The J gene is TRBJ1-6, the V gene TRBV2; D possibly corresponds to TRBD1 (6 bases). Germline CDR1 SNHLY, CDR2 FYNNEI. Trimming pared 2 bases from V and 7 bases from J, leaving 9 bases between. The CDR3 length is 14 residues. The CDR3 DNA reads TGTGCCAGCAGTGAACTACAGGGAAATTCACCCCTCCACTTT. Translated, it gives CASSELQGNSPLHF.